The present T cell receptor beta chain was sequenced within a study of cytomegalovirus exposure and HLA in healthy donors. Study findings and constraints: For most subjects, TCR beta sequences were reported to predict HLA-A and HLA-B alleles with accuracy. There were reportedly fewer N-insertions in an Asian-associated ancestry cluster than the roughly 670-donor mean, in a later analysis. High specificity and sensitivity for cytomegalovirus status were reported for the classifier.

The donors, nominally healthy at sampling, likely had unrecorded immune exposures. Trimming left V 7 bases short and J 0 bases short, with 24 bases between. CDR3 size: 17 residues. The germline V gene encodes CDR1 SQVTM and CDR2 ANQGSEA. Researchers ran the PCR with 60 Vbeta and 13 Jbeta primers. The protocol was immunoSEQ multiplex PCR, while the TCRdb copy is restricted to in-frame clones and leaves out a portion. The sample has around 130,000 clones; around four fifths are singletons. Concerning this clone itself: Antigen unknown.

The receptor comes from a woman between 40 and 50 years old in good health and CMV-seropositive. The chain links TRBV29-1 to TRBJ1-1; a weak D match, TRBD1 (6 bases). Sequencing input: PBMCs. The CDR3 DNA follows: TGCAGCGCTAGGACTGCCCGAGGGGGGGCTATGAACACTGAAGCTTTCTTT. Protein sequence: CSARTARGGAMNTEAFF.